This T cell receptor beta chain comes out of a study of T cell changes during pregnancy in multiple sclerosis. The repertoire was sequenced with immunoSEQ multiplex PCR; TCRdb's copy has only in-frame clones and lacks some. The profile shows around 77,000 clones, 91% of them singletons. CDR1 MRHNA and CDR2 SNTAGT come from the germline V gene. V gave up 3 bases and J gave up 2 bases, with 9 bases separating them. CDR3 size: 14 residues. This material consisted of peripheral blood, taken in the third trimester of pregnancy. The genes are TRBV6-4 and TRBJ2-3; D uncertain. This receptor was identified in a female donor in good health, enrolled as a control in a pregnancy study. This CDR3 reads CASSERSATDTQYF. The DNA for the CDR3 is TGTGCCAGCAGTGAGAGGTCCGCCACAGATACGCAGTATTTT.